This TCR beta chain was identified during a study of radiation and T cells in renal cell carcinoma. This CDR3 spans 15 amino acids. J lost 5 bases, V lost 3 bases, and 10 bases had no gene match. From germline, CDR1 is KGHSH and CDR2 LQKENI. This clone was counted between two and nine times. Treatment given: treatment-naive control, cytoreductive nephrectomy. Control tumors came from treatment-naive patients without prior radiation. Measured with immunoSEQ multiplex PCR; TCRdb has only the in-frame clones, and not every one. This table has 7,500 to 10,000 clones, 55% to 70% appearing once. The sample in question was tumor tissue, obtained from a patient whose treatment was nephrectomy without radiotherapy. The source is a man in his 60s with renal cell carcinoma. This chain links TRBV18 with TRBJ2-7; 7 bases match TRBD1. Written as DNA, the CDR3 is TGTGCCAGCTCACCTGTACAGGGGATGGGCCACGAGCAGTACTTC. It specifies CASSPVQGMGHEQYF.